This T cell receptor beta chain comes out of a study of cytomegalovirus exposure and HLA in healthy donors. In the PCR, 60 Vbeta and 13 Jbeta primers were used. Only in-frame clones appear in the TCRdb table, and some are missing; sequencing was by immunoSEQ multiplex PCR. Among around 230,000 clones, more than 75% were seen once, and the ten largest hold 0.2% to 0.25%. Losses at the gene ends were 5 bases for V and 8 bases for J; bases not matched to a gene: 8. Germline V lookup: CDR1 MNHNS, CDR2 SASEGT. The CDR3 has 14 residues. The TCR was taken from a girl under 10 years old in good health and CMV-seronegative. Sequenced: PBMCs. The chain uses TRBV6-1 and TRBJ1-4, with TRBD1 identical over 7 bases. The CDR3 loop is CASSFDRVGEKLFF. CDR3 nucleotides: TGTGCCAGCAGTTTCGACAGGGTAGGGGAAAAACTGTTTTTT.